This T cell receptor beta chain stems from a study of cytomegalovirus exposure and HLA in healthy donors. Study outcomes and limitations: The study reported that TCR beta sequences accurately predicted HLA-A and HLA-B alleles in most subjects. Most TCR sequences proved rare, with some public TCRs found in many donors.

About this clone: Its antigen is still unknown.

The length of the CDR3 is 20 residues. V shed 2 bases, J shed 1 base, and the junction held 15 bases outside the gene matches. CDR1 and CDR2 (germline): SGHVS, FQNEAQ. Primers included in the PCR were 60 Vbeta and 13 Jbeta primers. Repertoires were generated with immunoSEQ multiplex PCR, while TCRdb's copy carries only in-frame clones and drops some. The sample consists of about 140,000 clones, approximately 84% of them appearing once. The source of this sequence is a man aged 30 to 39 in good health and CMV-seropositive. Input material: PBMCs. The chain links TRBV7-8 to TRBJ1-5; 9 bases are a match to TRBD1. CDR3 DNA sequence: TGTGCCAGCAGCTTAAGTAGGTTGACAGGGGGTGTAAAGAGCAATCAGCCCCAGCATTTT. Translated, it gives CASSLSRLTGGVKSNQPQHF.